A selection of T cell receptor beta chains follows, all from one sample in a study of cytomegalovirus exposure and HLA in healthy donors. Assay: immunoSEQ multiplex PCR; the TCRdb copy retains only in-frame clones and omits some. The table records around 190,000 clones, roughly 86% of them present only once. Sequencing input: PBMCs. These TCRs come from a man aged 40-49 years in good health and CMV-seropositive. Each CDR3 is given with its conserved first and last residue. A D gene is named only where the DNA matches it firmly. Size tells how often a clone was seen (once, few, many) or the class of an expanded clone, and some rows leave it out.

-	-	TRBV5-4	TRBJ2-6	CASNPPGTPYSGANVLTF	TGTGCCAGCAACCCCCCGGGAACACCCTACTCTGGGGCCAACGTCCTGACTTTC
-	TRBD1	TRBV10-3	TRBJ2-5	CAISEWTGRRKTQYF	TGTGCCATCAGTGAGTGGACAGGGCGCCGAAAGACCCAGTACTTC
-	TRBD2	TRBV19	TRBJ2-7	CASSIFTSGGYEQYF	TGTGCCAGTAGTATATTCACTAGCGGGGGCTACGAGCAGTACTTC
-	-	TRBV28	TRBJ2-7	CASREGRRGYEQYF	TGTGCCAGCAGGGAGGGACGGCGAGGCTACGAGCAGTACTTC
-	TRBD2	TRBV2	TRBJ2-7	CASSSPGRGVEQYF	TGTGCCAGCAGTTCCCCAGGGCGGGGGGTGGAGCAGTACTTC
-	-	TRBV29-1	TRBJ1-1	CSVLTGRTEAFF	TGCAGCGTTCTAACAGGGCGCACTGAAGCTTTCTTT
-	-	TRBV11-2	TRBJ2-3	CASSFGLALTDTQYF	TGTGCCAGCAGCTTCGGTCTAGCGTTAACAGATACGCAGTATTTT
once	TRBD1	TRBV19	TRBJ1-1	CASGGQGMVDEAFF	TGTGCCAGTGGGGGACAGGGTATGGTGGATGAAGCTTTCTTT
-	TRBD2	TRBV6-5	TRBJ2-5	CASNERGGGRETQYF	TGTGCCAGCAATGAGCGGGGGGGCGGGAGAGAGACCCAGTACTTC
-	TRBD2	TRBV9	TRBJ2-5	CANTNGGVAGETQYF	TGTGCCAACACCAACGGGGGGGTAGCGGGAGAGACCCAGTACTTC
-	TRBD1	TRBV15	TRBJ2-1	CATSGTAQFF	TGTGCCACCAGCGGGACAGCCCAGTTCTTC
-	-	TRBV28	TRBJ1-5	CASTLLGRTSNQPQHF	TGTGCCAGCACCCTTCTGGGCAGAACTAGCAATCAGCCCCAGCATTTT
-	TRBD2	TRBV27	TRBJ2-7	CASSLAGDYEQYF	TGTGCCAGCAGTTTAGCGGGGGACTACGAGCAGTACTTC
-	-	TRBV27	TRBJ1-1	CASSPIPGIVLLNTEAFF	TGTGCCAGCAGTCCGATCCCAGGGATTGTACTTCTGAACACTGAAGCTTTCTTT
once	-	TRBV18	TRBJ1-5	CASSPAGAGNQPQHF	TGTGCCAGCTCACCAGCGGGGGCTGGCAATCAGCCCCAGCATTTT
-	-	TRBV6-1	TRBJ1-5	CASSETARQPQHF	TGTGCCAGCAGTGAAACTGCAAGACAGCCCCAGCATTTT
-	TRBD1	TRBV19	TRBJ2-5	CASRPGQIPQETQYF	TGTGCCAGCCGGCCGGGACAGATTCCCCAAGAGACCCAGTACTTC
-	TRBD1	TRBV5-1	TRBJ2-7	CASRPTGGIYEQYF	TGCGCCAGCAGGCCGACAGGGGGGATCTACGAGCAGTACTTC
-	TRBD2	TRBV25-1	TRBJ2-1	CASTRLAGVGRNEQFF	TGTGCCAGCACCCGACTAGCGGGAGTAGGTCGTAATGAGCAGTTCTTC
-	-	TRBV6-1	TRBJ1-1	CASSTLVGNTEAFF	TGTGCCAGCAGCACTCTAGTAGGGAACACTGAAGCTTTCTTT
-	TRBD1	TRBV16	TRBJ1-5	CASSQSGQGVNQPQHF	TGTGCCAGCAGCCAATCTGGACAGGGGGTTAATCAGCCCCAGCATTTT
-	TRBD1	TRBV30	TRBJ1-5	CAWSNDRAYQPQHF	TGTGCCTGGAGCAACGACAGGGCCTATCAGCCCCAGCATTTT
-	TRBD1	TRBV28	TRBJ1-2	CASSLAGGNGYTF	TGTGCCAGCAGTTTAGCAGGGGGCAATGGCTACACCTTC
-	-	TRBV27	TRBJ1-1	CASSHRFGNTEAFF	TGTGCCAGCAGCCACAGGTTTGGAAACACTGAAGCTTTCTTT
once	TRBD1	TRBV5-5	TRBJ1-1	CASSYQQGTNTEAFF	TGTGCCAGCAGCTATCAACAGGGGACCAACACTGAAGCTTTCTTT
-	TRBD2	TRBV18	TRBJ2-3	CASSQPGLGSTDTQYF	TGTGCCAGCTCACAACCGGGACTAGGAAGCACAGATACGCAGTATTTT
-	-	TRBV11-2	TRBJ2-2	CASSLDRVGELFF	TGTGCCAGCAGCTTAGATCGGGTGGGGGAGCTGTTTTTT
once	TRBD1	TRBV5-4	TRBJ2-1	CASSLASGQGSEQFF	TGTGCCAGCAGCTTGGCCTCGGGACAGGGGTCTGAGCAGTTCTTC
-	TRBD1	TRBV6-5	TRBJ2-7	CASSSTDRVSYEQYF	TGTGCCAGCAGTTCCACCGACAGGGTCTCCTACGAGCAGTACTTC
-	-	TRBV5-1	TRBJ2-7	CASSLLGTPSSYEQYF	TGCGCCAGCAGCCTCTTGGGGACACCAAGCTCCTACGAGCAGTACTTC
-	-	TRBV5-5	TRBJ1-4	CASSFSAGPNEKLFF	TGTGCCAGCAGCTTTTCGGCAGGCCCTAATGAAAAACTGTTTTTT
-	-	TRBV28	TRBJ2-2	CASSFRGIPGELFF	TGTGCCAGCAGTTTTCGGGGGATCCCCGGGGAGCTGTTTTTT
-	TRBD1	TRBV5-5	TRBJ2-6	CASRMTGVGANVLTF	TGTGCCAGCAGGATGACAGGGGTCGGGGCCAACGTCCTGACTTTC
-	-	TRBV6-5	TRBJ2-2	CATFARGGDTGELFF	TGTGCCACCTTTGCGAGAGGGGGGGACACCGGGGAGCTGTTTTTT
-	-	TRBV7-9	TRBJ2-7	CASTQDSFNF	TGTGCCAGCACCCAGGACAGCTTTAACTTC
-	TRBD2	TRBV5-1	TRBJ2-3	CASGHGLAATDTQYF	TGCGCCAGCGGGCACGGACTAGCGGCCACAGATACGCAGTATTTT
-	-	TRBV18	TRBJ2-2	CASSPDTNTGELFF	TGTGCCAGCTCACCCGACACCAACACCGGGGAGCTGTTTTTT
-	TRBD1	TRBV4-1	TRBJ2-7	CASSRRQGDSYEQYF	TGCGCCAGCAGCCGGAGGCAGGGGGACTCCTACGAGCAGTACTTC
once	TRBD2	TRBV19	TRBJ2-3	CASSTGGGLARDTQYF	TGTGCCAGTAGTACCGGGGGGGGACTAGCGAGAGATACGCAGTATTTT
-	-	TRBV11-3	TRBJ2-3	CASSLDPGGSQYF	TGTGCCAGCAGCTTAGACCCCGGAGGATCGCAGTATTTT
-	TRBD1	TRBV19	TRBJ2-1	CASSIRDRYNEQFF	TGTGCCAGTAGTATTAGGGACAGATACAATGAGCAGTTCTTC
-	TRBD1	TRBV6-6	TRBJ1-2	CASSSRDRGTNYGYTF	TGTGCCAGCAGTTCCCGGGACAGGGGGACAAACTATGGCTACACCTTC
-	-	TRBV11-3	TRBJ1-1	CASSPSPGRAEAFF	TGTGCCAGCAGCCCAAGCCCCGGGAGGGCTGAAGCTTTCTTT
-	TRBD1	TRBV28	TRBJ1-1	CASSSGQGTMNTEAFF	TGTGCCAGCAGTTCAGGACAGGGGACGATGAACACTGAAGCTTTCTTT
-	TRBD1	TRBV30	TRBJ2-7	CAWSPGPGQGYEQYF	TGTGCCTGGAGCCCCGGGCCGGGACAGGGCTACGAGCAGTACTTC
-	TRBD2	TRBV7-6	TRBJ2-2	CASSLGTSGSTGELFF	TGTGCCAGCAGCCTCGGGACTAGCGGGAGCACCGGGGAGCTGTTTTTT
-	-	TRBV10-3	TRBJ2-5	CAISDRVQETQYF	TGTGCCATCAGTGACAGGGTCCAAGAGACCCAGTACTTC
few	-	TRBV5-4	TRBJ2-1	CASSFGGASSYNEQFF	TGTGCCAGCAGCTTTGGGGGGGCGAGCTCCTACAATGAGCAGTTCTTC
-	TRBD1	TRBV27	TRBJ2-7	CASSPGQGYEQYF	TGTGCCAGCAGTCCCGGACAGGGCTACGAGCAGTACTTC
once	TRBD2	TRBV9	TRBJ2-3	CASSARGVGGTDTQYF	TGTGCCAGCAGCGCCCGGGGGGTTGGTGGCACAGATACGCAGTATTTT
-	-	TRBV5-6	TRBJ1-2	CASSPTFSGNYGYTF	TGTGCCAGCAGCCCAACCTTCTCAGGCAACTATGGCTACACCTTC
-	-	TRBV5-4	TRBJ1-6	CASTETTNSPLHF	TGTGCCAGCACCGAGACAACGAATTCACCCCTCCACTTT
-	-	TRBV9	TRBJ2-7	CASSPDGGRVSEQYF	TGTGCCAGCAGCCCCGACGGGGGTCGGGTTAGCGAGCAGTACTTC
-	TRBD1	TRBV28	TRBJ2-2	CASTSGGGGNTGELFF	TGTGCCAGCACCTCAGGGGGTGGAGGTAACACCGGGGAGCTGTTTTTT
-	-	TRBV7-8	TRBJ2-3	CASMAWDRALAGVLSTDTQYF	TGTGCCAGCATGGCATGGGACAGGGCCCTAGCGGGAGTCCTTAGCACAGATACGCAGTATTTT
-	-	TRBV7-8	TRBJ1-4	CASSHGVGTLDEKLFF	TGTGCCAGCAGCCATGGGGTCGGGACTCTCGATGAAAAACTGTTTTTT